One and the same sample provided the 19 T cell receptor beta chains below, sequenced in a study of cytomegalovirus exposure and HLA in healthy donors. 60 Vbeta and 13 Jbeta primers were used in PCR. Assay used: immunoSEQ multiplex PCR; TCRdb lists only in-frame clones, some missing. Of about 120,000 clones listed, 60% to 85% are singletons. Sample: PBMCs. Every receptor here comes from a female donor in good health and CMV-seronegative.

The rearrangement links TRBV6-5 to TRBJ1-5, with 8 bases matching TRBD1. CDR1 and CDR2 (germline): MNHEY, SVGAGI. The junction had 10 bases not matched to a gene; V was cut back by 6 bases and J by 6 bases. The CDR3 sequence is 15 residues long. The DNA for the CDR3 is TGTGCCAGCAGGCGCGGGACAGGCGGGAGTCAGCCCCAGCATTTT. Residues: CASRRGTGGSQPQHF.

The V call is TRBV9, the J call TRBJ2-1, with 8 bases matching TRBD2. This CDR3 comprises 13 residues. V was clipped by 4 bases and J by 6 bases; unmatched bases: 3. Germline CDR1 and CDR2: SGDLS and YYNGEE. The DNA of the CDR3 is TGTGCCAGCAGCTGGGCGGGGGGCAATGAGCAGTTCTTC. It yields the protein CASSWAGGNEQFF.

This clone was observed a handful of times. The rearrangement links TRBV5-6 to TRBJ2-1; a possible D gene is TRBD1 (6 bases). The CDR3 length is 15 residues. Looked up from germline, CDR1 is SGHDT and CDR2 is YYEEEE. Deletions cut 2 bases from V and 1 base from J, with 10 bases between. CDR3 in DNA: TGTGCCAGCAGCTTTTTCCAGGGGTCCTACAATGAGCAGTTCTTC. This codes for CASSFFQGSYNEQFF.

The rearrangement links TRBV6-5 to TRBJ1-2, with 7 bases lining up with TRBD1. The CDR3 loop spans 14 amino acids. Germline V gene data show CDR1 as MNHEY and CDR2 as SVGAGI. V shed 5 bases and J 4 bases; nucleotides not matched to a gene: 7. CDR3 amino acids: CASSARQGVYGYTF. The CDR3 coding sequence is TGTGCCAGCAGTGCCCGACAGGGTGTCTATGGCTACACCTTC.

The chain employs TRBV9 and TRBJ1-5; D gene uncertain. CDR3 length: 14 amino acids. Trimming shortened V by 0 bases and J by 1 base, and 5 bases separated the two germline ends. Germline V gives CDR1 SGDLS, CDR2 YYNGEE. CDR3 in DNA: TGTGCCAGCAGCGTAGCACTGAGCAATCAGCCCCAGCATTTT. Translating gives CASSVALSNQPQHF. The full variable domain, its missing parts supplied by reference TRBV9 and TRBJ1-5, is DSGVTQTPKHLITATGQRVTLRCSPRSGDLSVYWYQQSLDQGLQFLIQYYNGEERAKGNILERFSAQQFPDLHSELNLSSLELGDSALYFCASSVALSNQPQHFGDGTRLSIL.

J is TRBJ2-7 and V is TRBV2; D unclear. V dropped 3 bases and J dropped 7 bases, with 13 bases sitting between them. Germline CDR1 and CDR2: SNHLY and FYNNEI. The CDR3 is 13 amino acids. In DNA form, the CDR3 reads TGTGCCAGCAGTGATAGCTCTCTTGAGGAGCAGTACTTC. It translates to CASSDSSLEEQYF.

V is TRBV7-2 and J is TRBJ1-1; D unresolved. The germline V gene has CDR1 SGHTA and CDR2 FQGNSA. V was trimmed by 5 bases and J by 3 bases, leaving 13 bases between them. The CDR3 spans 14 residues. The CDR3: CASSPRRVYTEAFF. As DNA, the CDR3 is TGTGCCAGCAGCCCCCGTCGCGTCTACACTGAAGCTTTCTTT.

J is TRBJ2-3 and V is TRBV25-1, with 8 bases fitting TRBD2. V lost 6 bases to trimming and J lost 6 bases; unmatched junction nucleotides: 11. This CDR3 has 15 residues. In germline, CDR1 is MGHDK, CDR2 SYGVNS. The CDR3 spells CASSSGLEGGDTQYF. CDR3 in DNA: TGTGCCAGCAGCTCGGGACTAGAGGGGGGGGATACGCAGTATTTT.

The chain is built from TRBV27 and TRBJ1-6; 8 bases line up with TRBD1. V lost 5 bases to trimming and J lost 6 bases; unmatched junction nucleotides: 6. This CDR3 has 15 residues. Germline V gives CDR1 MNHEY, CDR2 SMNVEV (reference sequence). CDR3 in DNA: TGTGCCAGCAGTACCATACAGGGGGGTAATTCACCCCTCCACTTT. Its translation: CASSTIQGGNSPLHF.

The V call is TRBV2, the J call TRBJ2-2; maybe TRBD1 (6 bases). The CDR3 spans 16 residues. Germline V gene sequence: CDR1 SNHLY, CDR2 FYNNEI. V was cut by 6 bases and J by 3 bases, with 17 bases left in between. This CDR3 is CASRGMGAFYTGELFF. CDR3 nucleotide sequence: TGTGCCAGCAGGGGGATGGGGGCCTTCTACACCGGGGAGCTGTTTTTT.

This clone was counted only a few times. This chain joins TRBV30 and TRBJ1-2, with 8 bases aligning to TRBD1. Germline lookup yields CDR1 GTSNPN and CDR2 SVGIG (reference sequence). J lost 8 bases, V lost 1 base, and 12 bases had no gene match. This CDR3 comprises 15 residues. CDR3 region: CAWSAYGQGPRGYTF. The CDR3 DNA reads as TGTGCCTGGAGTGCCTACGGACAGGGCCCCCGGGGCTACACCTTC.

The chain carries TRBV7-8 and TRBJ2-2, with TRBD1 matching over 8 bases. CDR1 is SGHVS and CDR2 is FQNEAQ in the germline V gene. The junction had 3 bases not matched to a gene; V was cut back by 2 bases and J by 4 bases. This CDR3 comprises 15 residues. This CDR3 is CASSLQGAGTGELFF. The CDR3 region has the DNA TGTGCCAGCAGCTTACAGGGGGCGGGCACCGGGGAGCTGTTTTTT. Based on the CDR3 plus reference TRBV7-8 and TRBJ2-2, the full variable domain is GAGVSQSPRYKVAKRGQDVALRCDPISGHVSLFWYQQALGQGPEFLTYFQNEAQLDKSGLPSDRFFAERPEGSVSTLKIQRTQQEDSAVYLCASSLQGAGTGELFFGEGSRLTVL.

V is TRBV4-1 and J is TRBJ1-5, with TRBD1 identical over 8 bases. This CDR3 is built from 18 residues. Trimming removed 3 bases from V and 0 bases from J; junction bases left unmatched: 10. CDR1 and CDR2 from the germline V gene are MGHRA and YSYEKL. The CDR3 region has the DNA TGCGCCAGCAGCCAGTCGGACAGGGAAGTTTATAGCAATCAGCCCCAGCATTTT. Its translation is CASSQSDREVYSNQPQHF.

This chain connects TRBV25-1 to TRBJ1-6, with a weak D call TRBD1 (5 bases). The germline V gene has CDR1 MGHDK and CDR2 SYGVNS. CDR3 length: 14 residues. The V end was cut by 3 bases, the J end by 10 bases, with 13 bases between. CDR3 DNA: TGTGCCAGCAGTGAGTGGGGGGAGAGGTCACCCCTCCACTTT. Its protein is CASSEWGERSPLHF.

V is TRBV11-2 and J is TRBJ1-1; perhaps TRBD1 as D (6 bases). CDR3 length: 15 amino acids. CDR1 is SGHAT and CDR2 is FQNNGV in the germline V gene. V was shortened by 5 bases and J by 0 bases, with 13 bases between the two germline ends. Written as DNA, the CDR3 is TGTGCCAGCAGCCTCATGACAGGATTGAACACTGAAGCTTTCTTT. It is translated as CASSLMTGLNTEAFF.

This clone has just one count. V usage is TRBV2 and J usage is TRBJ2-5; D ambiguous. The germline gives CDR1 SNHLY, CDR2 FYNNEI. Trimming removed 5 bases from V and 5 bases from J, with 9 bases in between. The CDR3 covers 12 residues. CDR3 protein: CASSPIEETQYF. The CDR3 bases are TGTGCCAGCAGTCCAATCGAGGAGACCCAGTACTTC.

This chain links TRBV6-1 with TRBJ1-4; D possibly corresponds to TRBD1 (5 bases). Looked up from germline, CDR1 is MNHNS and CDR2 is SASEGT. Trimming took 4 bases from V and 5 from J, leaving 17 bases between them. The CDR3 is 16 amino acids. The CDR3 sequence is CASSATGGDGNEKLFF. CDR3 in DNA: TGTGCCAGCAGTGCCACGGGGGGGGACGGGAATGAAAAACTGTTTTTT.

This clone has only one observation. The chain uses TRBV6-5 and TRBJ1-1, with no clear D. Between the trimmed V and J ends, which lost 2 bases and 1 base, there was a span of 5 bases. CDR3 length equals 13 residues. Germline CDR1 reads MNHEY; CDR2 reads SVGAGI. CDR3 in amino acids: CASSYVANTEAFF. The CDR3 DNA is TGTGCCAGCAGTTACGTAGCGAACACTGAAGCTTTCTTT.

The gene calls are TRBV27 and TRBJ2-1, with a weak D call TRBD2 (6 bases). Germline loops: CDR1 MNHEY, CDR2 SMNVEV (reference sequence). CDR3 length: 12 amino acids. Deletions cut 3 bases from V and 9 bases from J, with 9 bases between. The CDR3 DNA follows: TGTGCCAGCAGTTTTTTCGGGAGTGAGCAGTTCTTC. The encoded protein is CASSFFGSEQFF.